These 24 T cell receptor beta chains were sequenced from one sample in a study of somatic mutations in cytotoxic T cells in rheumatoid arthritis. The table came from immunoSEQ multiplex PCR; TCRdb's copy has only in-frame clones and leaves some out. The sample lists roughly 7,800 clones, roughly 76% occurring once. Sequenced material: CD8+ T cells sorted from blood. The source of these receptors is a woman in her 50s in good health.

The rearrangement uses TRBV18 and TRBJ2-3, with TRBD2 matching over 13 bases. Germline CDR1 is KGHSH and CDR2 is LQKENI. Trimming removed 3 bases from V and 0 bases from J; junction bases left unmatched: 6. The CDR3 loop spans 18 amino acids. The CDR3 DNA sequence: TGTGCCAGCTCACCGGACGGACTAGCGGGGGCCAGCACAGATACGCAGTATTTT. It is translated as CASSPDGLAGASTDTQYF.

CDR3 sequence reads: CASSFEKGVAGELFF. CDR3 nucleotide sequence: TGTGCCAGCAGTTTCGAAAAGGGGGTGGCCGGGGAGCTGTTTTTT. The chain links TRBV28 to TRBJ2-2; possibly TRBD1 for D (6 bases). Trimming shortened V by 3 bases and J by 6 bases, and 14 bases separated the two germline ends. Germline V gene data show CDR1 as MDHEN and CDR2 as SYDVKM. This CDR3 contains 15 residues.

DNA for the CDR3: TGTGCCAGCAGTCCTTTGACAGGGAATCATAATGGCTACACCTTC. Amino acid sequence: CASSPLTGNHNGYTF. The chain has TRBV27 and TRBJ1-2, with 7 bases fitting TRBD1. CDR1 is MNHEY and CDR2 is SMNVEV in the germline V gene (reference sequence). The CDR3 sequence is 15 residues long. J gave up 6 bases and V 5 bases, and 12 bases lay outside the gene matches.

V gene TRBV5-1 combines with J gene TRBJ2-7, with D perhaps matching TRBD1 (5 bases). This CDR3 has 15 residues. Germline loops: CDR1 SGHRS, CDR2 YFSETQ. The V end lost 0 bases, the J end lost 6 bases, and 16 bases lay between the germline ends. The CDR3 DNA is TGCGCCAGCAGCTTGGTTGGTCAGGGTGCCTCCGAGCAGTACTTC. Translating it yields CASSLVGQGASEQYF.

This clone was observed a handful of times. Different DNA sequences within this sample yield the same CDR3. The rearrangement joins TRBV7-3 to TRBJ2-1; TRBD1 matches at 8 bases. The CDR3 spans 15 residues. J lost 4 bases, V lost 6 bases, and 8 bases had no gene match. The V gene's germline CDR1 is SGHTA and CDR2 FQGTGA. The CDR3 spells CASSSGTGVYNEQFF. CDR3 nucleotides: TGTGCCAGCAGTTCCGGGACAGGAGTTTACAATGAGCAGTTCTTC.

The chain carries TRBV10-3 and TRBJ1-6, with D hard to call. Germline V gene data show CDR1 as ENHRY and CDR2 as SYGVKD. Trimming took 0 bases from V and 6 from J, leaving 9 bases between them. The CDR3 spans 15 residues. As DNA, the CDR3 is TGTGCCATCAGTGAGTCGCGGCAGAGTAATTCACCCCTCCACTTT. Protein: CAISESRQSNSPLHF.

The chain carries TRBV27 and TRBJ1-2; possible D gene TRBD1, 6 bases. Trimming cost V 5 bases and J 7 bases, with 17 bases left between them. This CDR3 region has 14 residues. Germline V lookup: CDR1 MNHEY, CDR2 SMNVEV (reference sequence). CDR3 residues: CASSPTTGFSGYTF. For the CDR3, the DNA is TGTGCCAGCAGTCCCACCACAGGGTTCAGTGGCTACACCTTC.

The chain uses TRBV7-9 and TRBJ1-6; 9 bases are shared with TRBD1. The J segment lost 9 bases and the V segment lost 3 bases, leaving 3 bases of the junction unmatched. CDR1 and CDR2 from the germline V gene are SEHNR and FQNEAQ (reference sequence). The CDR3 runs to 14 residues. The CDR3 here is CASSLGQGVSPLHF. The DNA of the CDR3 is TGTGCCAGCAGCTTGGGACAGGGTGTTTCACCCCTCCACTTT.

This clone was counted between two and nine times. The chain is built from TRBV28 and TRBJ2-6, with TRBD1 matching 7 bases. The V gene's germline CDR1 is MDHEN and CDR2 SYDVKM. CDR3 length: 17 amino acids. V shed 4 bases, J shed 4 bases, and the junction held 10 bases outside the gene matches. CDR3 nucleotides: TGTGCCAGCAGTTCAATCCGACAGGGTCGAGGGGCCAACGTCCTGACTTTC. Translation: CASSSIRQGRGANVLTF. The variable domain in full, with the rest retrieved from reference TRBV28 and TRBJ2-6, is DVKVTQSSRYLVKRTGEKVFLECVQDMDHENMFWYRQDPGLGLRLIYFSYDVKMKEKGDIPEGYSVSREKKERFSLILESASTNQTSMYLCASSSIRQGRGANVLTFGAGSRLTVL.

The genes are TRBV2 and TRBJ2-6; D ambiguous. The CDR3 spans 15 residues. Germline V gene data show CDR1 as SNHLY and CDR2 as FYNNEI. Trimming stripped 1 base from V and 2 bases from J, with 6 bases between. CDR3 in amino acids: CASSEGYTGANVLTF. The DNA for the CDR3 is TGTGCCAGCAGTGAAGGGTACACTGGGGCCAACGTCCTGACTTTC. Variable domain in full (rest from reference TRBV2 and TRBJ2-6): EPEVTQTPSHQVTQMGQEVILRCVPISNHLYFYWYRQILGQKVEFLVSFYNNEISEKSEIFDDQFSVERPDGSNFTLKIRSTKLEDSAMYFCASSEGYTGANVLTFGAGSRLTVL.

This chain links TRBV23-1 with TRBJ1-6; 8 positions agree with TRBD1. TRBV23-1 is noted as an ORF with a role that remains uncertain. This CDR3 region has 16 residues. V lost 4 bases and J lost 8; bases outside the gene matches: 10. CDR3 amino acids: CASSLSGQGSDSPLHF. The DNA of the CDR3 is TGCGCCAGCAGTCTAAGCGGACAGGGATCGGATTCACCCCTCCACTTT.

The CDR3: CASSLQGYGYTF. CDR3 nucleotide sequence: TGTGCCAGCAGCTTACAGGGGTACGGCTACACCTTC. This chain connects TRBV5-6 to TRBJ1-2; TRBD1 matches 7 bases. Losses at the gene ends were 2 bases for V and 8 bases for J; bases not matched to a gene: 3. Germline V gives CDR1 SGHDT, CDR2 YYEEEE. CDR3 length: 12 residues.

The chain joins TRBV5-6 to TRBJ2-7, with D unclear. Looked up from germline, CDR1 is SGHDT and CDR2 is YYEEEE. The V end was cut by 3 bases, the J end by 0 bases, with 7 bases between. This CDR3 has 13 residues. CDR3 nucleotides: TGTGCCAGCAGCTCGTACAACTCCTACGAGCAGTACTTC. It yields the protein CASSSYNSYEQYF.

CDR3 amino acids: CASSFGVGGYEQYF. The CDR3 coding sequence is TGTGCCAGCAGCTTTGGGGTCGGAGGTTACGAGCAGTACTTC. The chain links TRBV11-2 to TRBJ2-7; possible D gene TRBD2, 5 bases. The germline V gene has CDR1 SGHAT and CDR2 FQNNGV. Deletions cut 3 bases from V and 4 bases from J, with 13 bases between. This CDR3 is 14 amino acids long.

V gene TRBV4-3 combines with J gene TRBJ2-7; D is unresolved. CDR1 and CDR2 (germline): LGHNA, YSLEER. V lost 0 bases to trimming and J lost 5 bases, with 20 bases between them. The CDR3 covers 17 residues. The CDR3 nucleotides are TGCGCCAGCAGCCAAGATCCTGGGTTAGCAGAGTTAGACGAGCAGTACTTC. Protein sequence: CASSQDPGLAELDEQYF.

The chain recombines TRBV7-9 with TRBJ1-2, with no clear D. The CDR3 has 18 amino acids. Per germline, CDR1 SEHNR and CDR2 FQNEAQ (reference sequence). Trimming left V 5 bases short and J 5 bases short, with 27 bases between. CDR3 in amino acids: CASSPNWPSEVFLYGYTF. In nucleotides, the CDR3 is TGTGCCAGCAGCCCTAATTGGCCCTCCGAGGTGTTCCTTTATGGCTACACCTTC.

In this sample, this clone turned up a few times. The chain's CDR3 is CASSQLLGYEQYF. The CDR3 DNA reads as TGCGCCAGCAGCCAACTCCTCGGTTACGAGCAGTACTTC. The rearrangement uses TRBV4-1 and TRBJ2-7; D not certain. The CDR3 contains 13 residues. The germline V gene has CDR1 MGHRA and CDR2 YSYEKL. V was shortened by 2 bases and J by 4 bases, with 9 bases between the two germline ends.

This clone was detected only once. DNA for the CDR3: TGTGCCAGCAGCCAAGGGACAGGAGGGGTTTATGGCTACACCTTC. It codes for CASSQGTGGVYGYTF. The chain combines TRBV4-2 with TRBJ1-2, with TRBD1 matching over 7 bases. Germline V gene sequence: CDR1 LGHNA, CDR2 YNFKEQ. With V trimmed by 1 base and J by 5 bases, 7 bases remained unmatched. The CDR3 spans 15 residues.

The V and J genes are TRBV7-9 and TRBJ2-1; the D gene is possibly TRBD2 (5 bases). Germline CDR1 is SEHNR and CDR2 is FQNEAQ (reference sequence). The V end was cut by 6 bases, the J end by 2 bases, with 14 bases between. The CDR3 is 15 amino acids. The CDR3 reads CASRDLRGAYNEQFF. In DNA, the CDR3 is TGTGCCAGCAGGGACCTCCGGGGAGCCTACAATGAGCAGTTCTTC. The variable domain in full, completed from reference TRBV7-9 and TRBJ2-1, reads DTGVSQNPRHKITKRGQNVTFRCDPISEHNRLYWYRQTLGQGPEFLTYFQNEAQLEKSRLLSDRFSAERPKGSFSTLEIQRTEQGDSAMYLCASRDLRGAYNEQFFGPGTRLTVL.

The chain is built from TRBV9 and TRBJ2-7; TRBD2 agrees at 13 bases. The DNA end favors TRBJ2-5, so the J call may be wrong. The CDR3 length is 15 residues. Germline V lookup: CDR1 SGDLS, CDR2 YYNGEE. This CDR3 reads CASSAGLAGEETQYF. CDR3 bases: TGTGCCAGCAGCGCAGGACTAGCGGGGGAAGAGACCCAGTACTTC.

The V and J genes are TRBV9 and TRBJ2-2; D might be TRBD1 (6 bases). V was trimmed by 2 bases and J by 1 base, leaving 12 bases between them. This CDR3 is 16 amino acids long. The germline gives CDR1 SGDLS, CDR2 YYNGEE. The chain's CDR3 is CASSVTGGKNTGELFF. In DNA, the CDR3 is TGTGCCAGCAGCGTGACTGGGGGCAAGAACACCGGGGAGCTGTTTTTT.

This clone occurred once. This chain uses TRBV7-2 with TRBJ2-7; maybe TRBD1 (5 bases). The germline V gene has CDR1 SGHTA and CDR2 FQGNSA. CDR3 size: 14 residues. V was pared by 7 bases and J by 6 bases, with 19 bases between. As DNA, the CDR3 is TGTGCCAGCAACCAGGGCGGCATTTTTTCCGAGCAGTACTTC. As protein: CASNQGGIFSEQYF.

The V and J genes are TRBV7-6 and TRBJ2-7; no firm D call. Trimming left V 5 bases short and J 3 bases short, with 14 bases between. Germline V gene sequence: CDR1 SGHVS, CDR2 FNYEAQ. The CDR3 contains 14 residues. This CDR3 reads CASSPMVSGYEQYF. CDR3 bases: TGTGCCAGCAGCCCCATGGTCTCAGGCTACGAGCAGTACTTC.

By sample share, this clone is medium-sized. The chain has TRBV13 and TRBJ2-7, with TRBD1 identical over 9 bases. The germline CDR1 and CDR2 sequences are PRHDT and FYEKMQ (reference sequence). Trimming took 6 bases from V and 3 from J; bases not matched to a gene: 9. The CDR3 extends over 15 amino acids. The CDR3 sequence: CASSRTGEEGYEQYF. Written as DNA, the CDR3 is TGTGCCAGCAGTAGGACAGGGGAAGAGGGCTACGAGCAGTACTTC.